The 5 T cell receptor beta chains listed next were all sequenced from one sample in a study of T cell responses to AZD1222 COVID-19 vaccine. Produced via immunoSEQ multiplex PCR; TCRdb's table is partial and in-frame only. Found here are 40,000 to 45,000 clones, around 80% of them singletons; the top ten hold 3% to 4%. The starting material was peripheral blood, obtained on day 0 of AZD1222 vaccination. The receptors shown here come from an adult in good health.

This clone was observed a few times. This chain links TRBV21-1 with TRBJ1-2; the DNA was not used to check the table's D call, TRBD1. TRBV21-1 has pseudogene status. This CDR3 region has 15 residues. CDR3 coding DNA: TGTGCCAGCAAGCAAAGGTACCAGGGCCTCTATGGCTACACCTTC. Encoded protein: CASKQRYQGLYGYTF.

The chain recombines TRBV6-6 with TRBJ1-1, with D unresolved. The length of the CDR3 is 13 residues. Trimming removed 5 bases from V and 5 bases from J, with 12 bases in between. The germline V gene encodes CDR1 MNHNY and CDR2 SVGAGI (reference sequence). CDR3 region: CASSQPEGTEAFF. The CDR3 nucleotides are TGTGCCAGCAGTCAACCGGAGGGAACTGAAGCTTTCTTT.

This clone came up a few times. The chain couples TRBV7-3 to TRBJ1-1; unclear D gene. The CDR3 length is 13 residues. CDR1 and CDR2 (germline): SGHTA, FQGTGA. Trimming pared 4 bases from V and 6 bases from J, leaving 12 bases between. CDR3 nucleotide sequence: TGTGCCAGCAGCTCCGGTGGGGTTGCTGAAGCTTTCTTT. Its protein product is CASSSGGVAEAFF. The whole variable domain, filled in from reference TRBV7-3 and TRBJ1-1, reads GAGVSQTPSNKVTEKGKYVELRCDPISGHTALYWYRQSLGQGPEFLIYFQGTGAADDSGLPNDRFFAVRPEGSVSTLKIQRTERGDSAVYLCASSSGGVAEAFFGQGTRLTVV.

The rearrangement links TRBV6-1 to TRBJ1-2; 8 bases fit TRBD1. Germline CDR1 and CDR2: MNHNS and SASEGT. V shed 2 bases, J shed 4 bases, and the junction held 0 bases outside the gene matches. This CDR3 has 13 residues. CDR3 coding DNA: TGTGCCAGCAGTGAAACAGGGGGCTATGGCTACACCTTC. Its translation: CASSETGGYGYTF.

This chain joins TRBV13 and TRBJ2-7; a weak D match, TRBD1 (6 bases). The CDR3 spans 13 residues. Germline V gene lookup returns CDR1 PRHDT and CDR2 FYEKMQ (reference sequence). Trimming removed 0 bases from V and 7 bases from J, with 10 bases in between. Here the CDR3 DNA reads TGTGCCAGCAGCTTAGGGGGGGCGCGGGAGCAGTACTTC. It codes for CASSLGGAREQYF.